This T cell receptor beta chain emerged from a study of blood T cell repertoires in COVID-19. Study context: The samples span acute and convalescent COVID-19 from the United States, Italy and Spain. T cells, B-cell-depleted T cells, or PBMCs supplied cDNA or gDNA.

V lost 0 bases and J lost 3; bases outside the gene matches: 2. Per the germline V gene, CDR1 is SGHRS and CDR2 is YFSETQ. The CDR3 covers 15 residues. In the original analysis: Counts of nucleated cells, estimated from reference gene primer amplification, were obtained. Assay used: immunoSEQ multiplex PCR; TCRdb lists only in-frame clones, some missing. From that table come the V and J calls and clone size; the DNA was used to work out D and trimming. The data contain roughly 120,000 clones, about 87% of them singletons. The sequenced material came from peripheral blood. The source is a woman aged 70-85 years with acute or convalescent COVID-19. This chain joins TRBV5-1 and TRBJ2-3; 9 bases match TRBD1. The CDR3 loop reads CASSLAGTGTDTQYF. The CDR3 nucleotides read TGCGCCAGCAGCTTGGCCGGGACAGGGACAGATACGCAGTATTTT.